Presented here are 32 T cell receptor beta chains from one specimen sequenced in a study of T cells after yellow fever vaccination. TCRdb fed the 5' RACE reads into MiXCR, producing one record per CDR3 protein. Among about 68,000 distinct CDR3 sequences, approximately 6.1% were seen once, and the ten largest hold 37%. Source: CD8+ T cells sorted from PBMCs, taken about 49 days after the first yellow fever vaccination. Receptor source: a man aged 18 to 30 who received the YFV17D yellow fever vaccine.

This clonotype was detected once. Just one base apart from a much larger clone, this may be a read error. This chain links TRBV12-3 or TRBV12-4 with TRBJ1-5; 10 nucleotides align to TRBD1. This CDR3 spans 16 amino acids. The CDR3 bases are TGTGGCAGCAGTCCCGAGACAGGGGGCGGAGATCAGCCCCAGCATTTT. This encodes CGSSPETGGGDQPQHF.

This clonotype was detected ten times or more. The gene calls are TRBV20-1 and TRBJ2-3, with 8 bases matching TRBD2. V was pared by 2 bases and J by 13 bases, with 20 bases of the junction left unmatched. CDR3 length equals 16 residues. The germline gives CDR1 DFQATT, CDR2 SNEGSKA (reference sequence). In DNA, the CDR3 is TGCAGTGCTAGACGACCCTTTGTGGGAGCGGGGGACCCGGAGTATTTT. It specifies CSARRPFVGAGDPEYF.

This clonotype occurred many times. The chain couples TRBV12-3 or TRBV12-4 to TRBJ1-2; weak D call: TRBD1 (6 bases). Trimming cost V 3 bases and J 4 bases, with 12 bases left between them. CDR3 length: 14 amino acids. In DNA, the CDR3 is TGTGCCAGCAGTTTCGCAGGGGCGGTCTATGGCTACACCTTC. Protein product: CASSFAGAVYGYTF.

This clonotype was detected ten times or more. J is TRBJ2-7 and V is TRBV4-1, with 9 bases that match TRBD1. CDR1 is MGHRA, CDR2 YSYEKL, per germline. The J segment lost 4 bases and the V segment lost 3 bases, leaving 7 bases of the junction unmatched. The CDR3 runs 15 residues. The CDR3 nucleotides are TGCGCCAGCAGCCAGGGACAGGGCTTCCTATACGAGCAGTACTTC. It yields the protein CASSQGQGFLYEQYF.

A few counts support this clonotype. The chain carries TRBV27 and TRBJ2-7; D is tentatively TRBD1 or TRBD2 (6 bases each). The ends were cut back, 8 bases at V and 3 bases at J, with 20 bases in the middle. From germline, CDR1 is MNHEY and CDR2 SMNVEV (reference sequence). This CDR3 is built from 15 residues. In DNA form, the CDR3 reads TGTGCCAGCGCGACAACCGGGGGCTCCGGCTACGAGCAGTACTTC. It encodes CASATTGGSGYEQYF.

J is TRBJ2-7 and V is TRBV4-1, with D possibly being TRBD1 (5 bases). Germline V CDR1 and CDR2: MGHRA, YSYEKL. V was cut by 3 bases and J by 2 bases, with 11 bases left in between. This CDR3 is 14 amino acids long. The CDR3 DNA is TGCGCCAGCAGCCAGATTGACAGAACCTACGAGCAGTACTTC. This encodes CASSQIDRTYEQYF.

This clonotype occurred many times. The chain links TRBV12-3 or TRBV12-4 to TRBJ1-4; D unclear. V lost 6 bases and J lost 5, with 16 bases in between. The CDR3 extends over 15 amino acids. The CDR3 loop is CASRMRDTKNEKLFF. CDR3 in DNA: TGTGCCAGCAGAATGCGAGACACCAAAAATGAAAAACTGTTTTTT.

At least ten counts were recorded for this clonotype. The chain carries TRBV29-1 and TRBJ1-2, with 9 bases matching TRBD1. The CDR3 spans 12 residues. Germline V gives CDR1 SQVTM, CDR2 ANQGSEA. V lost 5 bases to trimming and J lost 7 bases; unmatched junction nucleotides: 5. CDR3 loop: CSVFSDRGGYTF. The CDR3 DNA is TGCAGCGTTTTCTCGGACAGGGGTGGCTACACCTTC.

This clonotype was detected many times. This rearrangement joins TRBV4-1 to TRBJ2-3, with 12 bases identical to TRBD2. Germline V gene lookup returns CDR1 MGHRA and CDR2 YSYEKL. The trim removed 4 bases at V and 2 bases at J, leaving 4 bases unmatched. The CDR3 length is 16 residues. The CDR3 loop is CASSPRLAGDTDTQYF. In nucleotides, the CDR3 is TGCGCCAGCAGCCCACGACTAGCGGGGGACACAGATACGCAGTATTTT.

This clonotype was seen repeatedly, ten times or more. The chain links TRBV3-1 to TRBJ2-1; 12 bases match TRBD2. Germline V gene lookup returns CDR1 LGHDT and CDR2 YNNKEL (reference sequence). The trim removed 0 bases at V and 0 bases at J, leaving 3 bases unmatched. The CDR3 is 18 residues long. The CDR3 DNA follows: TGTGCCAGCAGCCAAGAAGGACTAGCGGGGCACTCCTACAATGAGCAGTTCTTC. This translates into CASSQEGLAGHSYNEQFF.

This clonotype was picked up a small number of times. The chain carries TRBV7-6 and TRBJ2-7; 8 bases agree with TRBD1. Losses at the gene ends were 5 bases for V and 2 bases for J; bases not matched to a gene: 11. CDR1 and CDR2 (germline): SGHVS, FNYEAQ. This CDR3 has 16 residues. CDR3 sequence reads: CASSDVLGQGPYEQYV. CDR3 bases: TGTGCCAGCAGCGACGTCTTAGGACAGGGCCCCTACGAGCAGTACGTC.

This clonotype was detected many times. The chain uses TRBV6-5 and TRBJ2-1, with D possibly TRBD2 on 6 matching bases. The CDR3 extends over 14 amino acids. Trimming pared 3 bases from V and 3 bases from J, leaving 9 bases between. From germline, CDR1 is MNHEY and CDR2 SVGAGI. Here the CDR3 DNA reads TGTGCCAGCAGTTATGCGGGAATCTACAATGAGCAGTTCTTC. Protein product: CASSYAGIYNEQFF.

This clonotype was counted many times. This sequence joins TRBV7-8 and TRBJ1-5; maybe TRBD1 (5 bases). The germline CDR1 and CDR2 sequences are SGHVS and FQNEAQ. CDR3 size: 14 residues. V lost 1 base, J lost 6 bases, and 10 bases lay in between. DNA for the CDR3: TGTGCCAGCAGCTTAGGGTGGGGGGGTCAGCCCCAGCATTTT. Protein product: CASSLGWGGQPQHF.

This clonotype was detected many times. The V call is TRBV4-1, the J call TRBJ1-6, with D possibly TRBD1 on 5 matching bases. Germline CDR1 reads MGHRA; CDR2 reads YSYEKL. This CDR3 comprises 15 residues. Trimming removed 0 bases from V and 9 bases from J, with 12 bases in between. CDR3 sequence: CASSQEGLQGSPLHF. In nucleotides, the CDR3 is TGCGCCAGCAGCCAAGAGGGACTCCAGGGTTCACCCCTCCACTTT.

This clonotype was picked up many times. The J gene is TRBJ2-5, the V gene TRBV19, with D possibly being TRBD2 (7 bases). This CDR3 spans 13 amino acids. Trimming removed 11 bases from V and 1 base from J, with 14 bases in between. Looked up from germline, CDR1 is LNHDA and CDR2 is SQIVND (reference sequence). The CDR3 reads CAAGASIQETQYF. CDR3 DNA sequence: TGTGCCGCGGGGGCGTCAATCCAAGAGACCCAGTACTTC. The entire variable domain, with the rest obtained from reference TRBV19 and TRBJ2-5, is as follows: DGGITQSPKYLFRKEGQNVTLSCEQNLNHDAMYWYRQDPGQGLRLIYYSQIVNDFQKGDIAEGYSVSREKKESFPLTVTSAQKNPTAFYLCAAGASIQETQYFGPGTRLLVL.

At least ten counts were recorded for this clonotype. The chain employs TRBV27 and TRBJ2-2; D is tentatively TRBD1 or TRBD2 (6 bases each). CDR1 is MNHEY and CDR2 is SMNVEV in the germline V gene (reference sequence). Trimming pared 7 bases from V and 6 bases from J, leaving 15 bases between. This CDR3 is built from 14 residues. The CDR3 sequence: CASTGAGKAGELFF. In DNA, the CDR3 is TGTGCCAGCACGGGGGCGGGGAAAGCCGGGGAGCTGTTTTTT.

This clonotype was found many times. The chain combines TRBV4-1 with TRBJ2-3, with D unclear. Germline values: CDR1 MGHRA, CDR2 YSYEKL. This CDR3 region has 17 residues. V was pared by 6 bases and J by 2 bases, with 21 bases between. CDR3 sequence reads: CASRLTTEGSVTDTQYF. The CDR3 nucleotides read TGCGCCAGCAGACTTACCACGGAAGGGTCCGTCACAGATACGCAGTATTTT.

This clonotype was seen repeatedly, ten times or more. The V gene is TRBV7-2, the J gene TRBJ2-2, with unresolved D. This CDR3 has 15 residues. V was shortened by 0 bases and J by 5 bases, with 10 bases between the two germline ends. Germline V lookup: CDR1 SGHTA, CDR2 FQGNSA. CDR3 sequence (DNA): TGTGCCAGCAGCTTAGCCCTGGTGGGAACCGGGGAGCTGTTTTTT. Its protein product is CASSLALVGTGELFF. The full variable domain, its missing parts supplied by reference TRBV7-2 and TRBJ2-2, is GAGVSQSPSNKVTEKGKDVELRCDPISGHTALYWYRQSLGQGLEFLIYFQGNSAPDKSGLPSDRFSAERTGGSVSTLTIQRTQQEDSAVYLCASSLALVGTGELFFGEGSRLTVL.

This clonotype showed up many times. The chain is built from TRBV4-3 and TRBJ2-1, with D possibly being TRBD2 (7 bases). Germline CDR1 LGHNA, CDR2 YSLEER. The CDR3 length is 15 residues. Between the trimmed V and J ends, which lost 1 base and 8 bases, there was a span of 15 bases. The CDR3 protein is CASSQVAGALHEQFF. As DNA, the CDR3 is TGCGCCAGCAGCCAAGTTGCGGGGGCTCTCCATGAGCAGTTCTTC.

With regard to this clonotype: With a much larger clone just one base away, this may be a read error. This likely comes from a read error, as the CDR3 has no conserved phenylalanine or tryptophan at its end. The J gene is TRBJ2-5, the V gene TRBV23-1; D gene uncertain. TRBV23-1 is classed as an ORF, of uncertain function. The CDR3 runs to 11 residues. The ends were cut back, 7 bases at V and 5 bases at J, with 8 bases in the middle. Written as DNA, the CDR3 is TGCGCCAGCACCCAGTGGGAGACCCAGTACTAC. The encoded protein is CASTQWETQYY.

This clonotype has a count of ten or more. This sequence joins TRBV9 and TRBJ2-1; no clear D gene. Trimming removed 2 bases at V and 5 bases at J, with 8 bases between. The length of the CDR3 is 13 residues. The germline CDR1 and CDR2 sequences are SGDLS and YYNGEE. DNA for the CDR3: TGTGCCAGCAGCGTGAACAGCAACAATGAGCAGTTCTTC. Residues: CASSVNSNNEQFF.

This clonotype was seen at least ten times. CDR3 loop: CASSPGPTYNEQFF. The CDR3 DNA is TGTGCCAGCAGTCCGGGGCCAACCTACAATGAGCAGTTCTTC. The rearrangement joins TRBV28 to TRBJ2-1; either TRBD1 or TRBD2 may fit D (5 bases each). CDR1 is MDHEN, CDR2 SYDVKM, per germline. Trimming stripped 5 bases from V and 2 bases from J, with 10 bases between. This CDR3 is 14 amino acids long.

This clonotype was counted only a few times. V usage is TRBV7-9 and J usage is TRBJ2-5; 8 bases are a match to TRBD2. V gave up 1 base and J gave up 7 bases; unmatched junction bases: 8. Germline CDR1 SEHNR, CDR2 FQNEAQ (reference sequence). The CDR3 is 15 amino acids. The CDR3, as DNA: TGTGCCAGCAGCTTAGTGTCGGCCCTAGCGGGGACCCAGTACTTC. This translates into CASSLVSALAGTQYF.

The V gene is TRBV7-9, the J gene TRBJ2-6, with 10 nucleotides matching TRBD1. CDR3 length: 19 residues. The V gene end was trimmed by 4 bases and the J gene end by 1 base; junction bases not matched to a gene: 10. Germline V gene lookup returns CDR1 SEHNR and CDR2 FQNEAQ (reference sequence). The CDR3 sequence is CASSSTSRDRGSGANVLTF. Written as DNA, the CDR3 is TGTGCCAGCAGCTCCACGTCCCGGGACAGGGGATCTGGGGCCAACGTCCTGACTTTC.

This clonotype showed up just a few times. The gene calls are TRBV7-2 and TRBJ2-5, with 11 bases matching TRBD2. CDR1 and CDR2 (germline): SGHTA, FQGNSA. V was pared by 6 bases and J by 9 bases, with 12 bases of the junction left unmatched. The CDR3 runs 15 residues. CDR3 nucleotides: TGTGCCAGCAGATTACTGGCGGGACTAGCGGATGCCCAGTACTTC. Encoded protein: CASRLLAGLADAQYF.

This clonotype was seen repeatedly, ten times or more. The V and J genes are TRBV4-1 and TRBJ2-7; D gene ambiguous. Per germline, CDR1 MGHRA and CDR2 YSYEKL. Deletions cut 2 bases from V and 6 bases from J, with 14 bases between. The CDR3 runs 14 residues. The CDR3 loop reads CASSQMDPAIEQYF. The CDR3 DNA follows: TGCGCCAGCAGCCAAATGGACCCCGCCATCGAGCAGTACTTC.

This clonotype showed up many times. The chain links TRBV7-2 to TRBJ1-1; no firm D call. The length of the CDR3 is 15 residues. Germline V gene data show CDR1 as SGHTA and CDR2 as FQGNSA. V was clipped by 2 bases and J by 4 bases, with 14 bases between them. The CDR3 spells CASSLRGFEGTEAFF. DNA of the CDR3: TGTGCCAGCAGCTTACGGGGTTTCGAAGGCACTGAAGCTTTCTTT.

This clonotype was recorded at least ten times. The chain combines TRBV3-1 with TRBJ1-2; 8 bases line up with TRBD1. V gave up 4 bases and J gave up 4 bases; unmatched junction bases: 11. Germline V gene data show CDR1 as LGHDT and CDR2 as YNNKEL (reference sequence). The CDR3 runs 16 residues. The CDR3: CASSRDAGGSGYGYTF. Written as DNA, the CDR3 is TGTGCCAGCAGCCGCGATGCAGGGGGCAGTGGCTATGGCTACACCTTC. Drawing the rest from reference TRBV3-1 and TRBJ1-2, the complete variable domain is DTAVSQTPKYLVTQMGNDKSIKCEQNLGHDTMYWYKQDSKKFLKIMFSYNNKELIINETVPNRFSPKSPDKAHLNLHINSLELGDSAVYFCASSRDAGGSGYGYTFGSGTRLTVV.

This clonotype was picked up many times. J is TRBJ1-4 and V is TRBV7-3; D remains ambiguous. This CDR3 is 15 amino acids long. V was shortened by 4 bases and J by 3 bases, with 12 bases between the two germline ends. Germline values: CDR1 SGHTA, CDR2 FQGTGA. The CDR3: CASSSRTDPNEKLFF. The CDR3 coding sequence is TGTGCCAGCAGCTCCCGGACGGACCCTAATGAAAAACTGTTTTTT.

In this sample, this clonotype turned up many times. The chain carries TRBV5-1 and TRBJ2-1; D is possibly TRBD1 (5 bases). V was pared by 4 bases and J by 8 bases, with 25 bases between. This CDR3 spans 17 amino acids. Germline CDR1 and CDR2: SGHRS and YFSETQ. CDR3 coding DNA: TGCGCCAGCAGCCGTGCTCCCAGGGATCTCACTAAGCATGAGCAGTTCTTC. Its translation is CASSRAPRDLTKHEQFF.

This chain links TRBV6-2 or TRBV6-3 with TRBJ2-7; D is perhaps TRBD1 (6 bases). Trimming took off 7 bases at V and 4 bases at J, with 17 bases between the two ends. The CDR3 consists of 14 residues. Germline CDR1 MNHEY, CDR2 SVGEGT. DNA of the CDR3: TGTGCCAGCATCCTTCCGGGACACCAGTACGAGCAGTACGTC. This sequence encodes CASILPGHQYEQYV.

Comment on this clonotype: This could be a read error, since a much larger clone is one nucleotide away. The V and J genes are TRBV4-3 and TRBJ2-7; TRBD2 agrees at 9 bases. The CDR3 is made up of 16 amino acids. The germline V gene has CDR1 LGHNA and CDR2 YSLEER. CDR3 in amino acids: CDSSQVSSGVEDEQYF. The CDR3 region has the DNA TGCGACAGCAGCCAAGTTTCTAGCGGGGTAGAGGACGAGCAGTACTTC.